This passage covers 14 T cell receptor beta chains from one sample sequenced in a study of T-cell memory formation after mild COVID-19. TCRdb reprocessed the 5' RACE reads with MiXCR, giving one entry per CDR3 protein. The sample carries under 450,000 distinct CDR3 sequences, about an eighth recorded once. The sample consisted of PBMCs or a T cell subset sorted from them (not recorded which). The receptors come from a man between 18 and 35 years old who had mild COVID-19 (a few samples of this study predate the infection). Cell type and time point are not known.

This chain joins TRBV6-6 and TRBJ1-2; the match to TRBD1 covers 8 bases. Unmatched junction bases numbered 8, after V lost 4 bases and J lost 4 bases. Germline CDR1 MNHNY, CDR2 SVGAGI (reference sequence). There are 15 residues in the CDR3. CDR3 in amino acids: CASSSVDREVYGYTF. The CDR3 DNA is TGTGCCAGCAGTTCCGTGGACAGGGAGGTCTATGGCTACACCTTC.

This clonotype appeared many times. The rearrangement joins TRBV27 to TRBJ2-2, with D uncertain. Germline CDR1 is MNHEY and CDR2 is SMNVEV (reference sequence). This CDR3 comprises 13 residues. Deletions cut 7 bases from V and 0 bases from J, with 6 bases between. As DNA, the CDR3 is TGTGCCAGCATGGGGTCGAACACCGGGGAGCTGTTTTTT. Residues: CASMGSNTGELFF.

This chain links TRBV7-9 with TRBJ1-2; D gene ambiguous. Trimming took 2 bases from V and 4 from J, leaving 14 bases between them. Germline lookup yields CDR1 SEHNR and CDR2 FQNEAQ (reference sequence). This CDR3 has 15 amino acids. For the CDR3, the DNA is TGTGCCAGCAGCTTATCGGCCCCGCTCCTCTATGGCTACACCTTC. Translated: CASSLSAPLLYGYTF.

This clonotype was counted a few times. The CDR3 nucleotides are TGTGTCCTGACAGGGCTCTCTTGGGGGAACACTGAAGCTTTCTTT. It codes for CVLTGLSWGNTEAFF. This sequence joins TRBV7-9 and TRBJ1-1; 7 positions agree with TRBD1. Germline V gene sequence: CDR1 SEHNR, CDR2 FQNEAQ (reference sequence). This CDR3 is 15 amino acids long.

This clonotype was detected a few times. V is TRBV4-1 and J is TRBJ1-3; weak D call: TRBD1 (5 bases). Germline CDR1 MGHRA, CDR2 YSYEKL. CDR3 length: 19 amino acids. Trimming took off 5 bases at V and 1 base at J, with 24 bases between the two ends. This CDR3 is CASSSSPGREAVSGNTIYF. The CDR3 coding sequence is TGCGCCAGCAGCTCCTCACCAGGGAGGGAGGCAGTATCTGGAAACACCATATATTTT.

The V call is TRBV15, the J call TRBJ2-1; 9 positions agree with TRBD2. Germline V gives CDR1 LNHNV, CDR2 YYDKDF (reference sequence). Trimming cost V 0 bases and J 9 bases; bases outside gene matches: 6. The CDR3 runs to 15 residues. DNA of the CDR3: TGTGCCACCAGCAGAGAGCGGGGGGGCCGGGGTGAGCAGTTCTTC. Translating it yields CATSRERGGRGEQFF.

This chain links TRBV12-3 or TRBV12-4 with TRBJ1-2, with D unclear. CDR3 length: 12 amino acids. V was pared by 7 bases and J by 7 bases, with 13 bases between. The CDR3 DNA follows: TGTGCCAGCACCTTAATGGGGATTGGCTACACCTTC. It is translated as CASTLMGIGYTF.

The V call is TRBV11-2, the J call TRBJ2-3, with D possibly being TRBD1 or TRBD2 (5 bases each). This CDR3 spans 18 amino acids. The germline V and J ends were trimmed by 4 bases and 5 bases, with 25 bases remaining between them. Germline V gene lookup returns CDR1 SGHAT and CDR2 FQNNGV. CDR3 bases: TGTGCCAGCAGCTCGGGGCTCGGCGGGCATCCCATCAGAGATACGCAGTATTTT. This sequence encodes CASSSGLGGHPIRDTQYF.

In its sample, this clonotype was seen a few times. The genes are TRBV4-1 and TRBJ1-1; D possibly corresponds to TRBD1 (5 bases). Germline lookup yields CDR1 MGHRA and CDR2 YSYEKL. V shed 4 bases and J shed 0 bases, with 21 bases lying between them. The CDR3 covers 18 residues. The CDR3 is CASSLLWGMGTMNTEAFF. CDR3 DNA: TGCGCCAGCAGCCTCCTCTGGGGGATGGGGACCATGAACACTGAAGCTTTCTTT.

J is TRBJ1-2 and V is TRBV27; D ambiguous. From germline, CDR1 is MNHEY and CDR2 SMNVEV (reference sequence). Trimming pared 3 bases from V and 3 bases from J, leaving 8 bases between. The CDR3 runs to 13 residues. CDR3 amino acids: CASSFGTDYGYTF. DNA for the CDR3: TGTGCCAGCAGTTTTGGCACAGACTATGGCTACACCTTC.

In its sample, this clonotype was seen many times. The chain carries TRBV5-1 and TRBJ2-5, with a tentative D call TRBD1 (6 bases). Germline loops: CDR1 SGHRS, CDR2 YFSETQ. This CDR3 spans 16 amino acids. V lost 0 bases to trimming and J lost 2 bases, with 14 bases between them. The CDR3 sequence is CASSLVQGRGQETQYF. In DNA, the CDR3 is TGCGCCAGCAGCTTGGTACAGGGACGGGGACAAGAGACCCAGTACTTC.

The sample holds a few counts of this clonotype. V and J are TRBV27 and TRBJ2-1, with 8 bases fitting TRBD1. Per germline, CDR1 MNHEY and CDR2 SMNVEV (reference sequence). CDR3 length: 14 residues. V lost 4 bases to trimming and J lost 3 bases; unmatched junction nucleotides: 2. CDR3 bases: TGTGCCAGCAGTTGGACAGGGAGCTACAATGAGCAGTTCTTC. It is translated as CASSWTGSYNEQFF.

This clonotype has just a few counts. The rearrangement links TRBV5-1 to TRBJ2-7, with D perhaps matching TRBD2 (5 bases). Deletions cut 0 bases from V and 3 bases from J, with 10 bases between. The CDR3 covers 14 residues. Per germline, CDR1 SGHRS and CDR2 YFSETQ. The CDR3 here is CASSLAEGDYEQYF. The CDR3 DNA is TGCGCCAGCAGCTTGGCCGAGGGAGACTACGAGCAGTACTTC.

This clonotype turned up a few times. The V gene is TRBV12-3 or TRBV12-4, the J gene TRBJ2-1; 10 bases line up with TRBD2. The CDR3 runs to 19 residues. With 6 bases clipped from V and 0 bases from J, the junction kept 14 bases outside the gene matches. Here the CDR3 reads CASSSRLAGGLSSYNEQFF. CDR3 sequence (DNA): TGTGCCAGCAGCTCTAGACTAGCGGGCGGTCTCAGCTCCTACAATGAGCAGTTCTTC.